The 26 T cell receptor beta chains reported below all come from one sample, sequenced in a study of T cell responses to AZD1222 COVID-19 vaccine. Clones were sequenced by immunoSEQ multiplex PCR, and TCRdb holds only the in-frame ones, with some missing. The data hold 100,000 or so clones, with approximately 88% observed a single time. The specimen comprised peripheral blood, sampled on day 0 of AZD1222 vaccination. These receptors were obtained from an adult in good health.

J is TRBJ2-5 and V is TRBV2; TRBD2 might be the D (5 bases). In germline, CDR1 is SNHLY, CDR2 FYNNEI. The ends were cut back, 6 bases at V and 7 bases at J, with 12 bases in the middle. The CDR3 runs to 12 residues. The CDR3 loop is CASRDGVPTQYF. CDR3 coding DNA: TGTGCCAGCAGGGACGGGGTGCCGACCCAGTACTTC.

The CDR3 spells CASSTTSGRVYEQYF. CDR3 nucleotide sequence: TGCGCCAGCAGCACCACGAGCGGGAGAGTCTACGAGCAGTACTTC. The chain couples TRBV5-1 to TRBJ2-7; 8 nucleotides agree with TRBD2. The CDR3 is made up of 15 amino acids. V lost 4 bases, J lost 3 bases, and 9 bases stayed unmatched. Per the germline V gene, CDR1 is SGHRS and CDR2 is YFSETQ.

The chain carries TRBV7-9 and TRBJ2-2; the D gene is possibly TRBD2 (6 bases). There are 17 residues in the CDR3. Trimming left V 1 base short and J 0 bases short, with 12 bases between. Germline V gives CDR1 SEHNR, CDR2 FQNEAQ (reference sequence). The CDR3 is CASSLGGVVANTGELFF. CDR3 nucleotide sequence: TGTGCCAGCAGCTTAGGCGGGGTAGTCGCGAACACCGGGGAGCTGTTTTTT.

This sequence joins TRBV3-1 (or the pseudogene TRBV3-2) and TRBJ2-3, with D possibly called TRBD1 or TRBD2 (7 bases each). Germline loops: CDR1 LGHDT, CDR2 YNNKEL (reference sequence). The V gene lost 1 base and the J gene lost 2 bases, with 16 bases spanning the gap. This CDR3 is built from 17 residues. The CDR3 protein is CASSQGQGGWLTDTQYF. The CDR3 coding sequence is TGTGCCAGCAGCCAAGGTCAGGGGGGGTGGCTCACAGATACGCAGTATTTT.

The V and J genes are TRBV6-4 and TRBJ1-1; D perhaps matches TRBD1 (5 bases). V gave up 6 bases and J gave up 1 base, with 15 bases separating them. This CDR3 has 15 residues. CDR1 is MRHNA, CDR2 SNTAGT, per germline. CDR3 sequence (DNA): TGTGCCAGCAGAGATCAGGGAAGTGCGAACACTGAAGCTTTCTTT. This codes for CASRDQGSANTEAFF.

This clone showed up just once. The chain employs TRBV5-1 and TRBJ2-1, with TRBD2 identical over 9 bases. Per the germline V gene, CDR1 is SGHRS and CDR2 is YFSETQ. Losses at the gene ends were 3 bases for V and 0 bases for J; bases not matched to a gene: 19. CDR3 length: 21 residues. This CDR3 is CASSSPFQRREGGLSYNEQFF. The CDR3 DNA sequence: TGCGCCAGCAGCTCCCCCTTTCAAAGGCGGGAGGGTGGTCTCTCCTACAATGAGCAGTTCTTC.

The CDR3 nucleotides read TGTGCCAGCAGGGCGGACAGGGCTGGAAACACCATATATTTT. Translated, it gives CASRADRAGNTIYF. The chain carries TRBV27 and TRBJ1-3, with TRBD1 matching over 8 bases. Germline values: CDR1 MNHEY, CDR2 SMNVEV (reference sequence). Trimming removed 6 bases from V and 2 bases from J; junction bases left unmatched: 3. CDR3 length equals 14 residues.

The chain carries TRBV4-1 and TRBJ1-3, with a weak D call TRBD1 (6 bases). V was cut by 2 bases and J by 8 bases, with 10 bases left in between. Germline V gene data show CDR1 as MGHRA and CDR2 as YSYEKL. The CDR3 covers 13 residues. CDR3 protein: CASSQTGLDTIYF. CDR3 nucleotides: TGCGCCAGCAGCCAAACAGGGCTGGACACCATATATTTT.

V and J are TRBV6-2 or TRBV6-3 and TRBJ2-7; D might be TRBD2 (5 bases). Germline loops: CDR1 MNHEY, CDR2 SVGEGT. The CDR3 runs to 12 residues. Trimming stripped 2 bases from V and 6 bases from J, with 8 bases between. The CDR3 sequence: CASSYLSGEQYF. The CDR3 DNA sequence: TGTGCCAGCAGTTACCTAAGCGGCGAGCAGTACTTC.

This chain links TRBV5-4 with TRBJ2-7; D unclear. The CDR3 loop spans 14 amino acids. The germline V and J ends were trimmed by 4 bases and 6 bases, with 17 bases remaining between them. Germline-derived CDR1 and CDR2 are SGHNT and YYREEE (reference sequence). The CDR3 nucleotides are TGTGCCAGCAGCCCATCAACCCACAGTGGCGAGCAGTACTTC. This encodes CASSPSTHSGEQYF.

The chain is built from TRBV11-2 and TRBJ2-1, with 8 nucleotides matching TRBD2. CDR3 length equals 16 residues. From germline, CDR1 is SGHAT and CDR2 FQNNGV. The ends lost 4 bases at V and 4 bases at J; junction bases unmatched: 9. CDR3: CASSYSLSGAYNEQFF. The CDR3 DNA reads TGTGCCAGCAGCTACAGCCTTAGCGGGGCTTACAATGAGCAGTTCTTC.

The chain combines TRBV4-1 with TRBJ2-1; TRBD2 aligns across 9 bases. The CDR3 has 17 residues. Germline lookup yields CDR1 MGHRA and CDR2 YSYEKL. V trimming: 0 bases; J trimming: 8 bases; junction bases outside the gene matches: 11. CDR3 region: CASSQDMAGGTRYEQFF. CDR3 nucleotide sequence: TGCGCCAGCAGCCAAGATATGGCGGGAGGGACCCGGTATGAGCAGTTCTTC.

In this sample, this clone turned up once. The chain has TRBV20-1 and TRBJ2-1; 7 bases agree with TRBD2. CDR3 length: 16 amino acids. Trimming cost V 3 bases and J 14 bases; bases outside gene matches: 22. In germline, CDR1 is DFQATT, CDR2 SNEGSKA (reference sequence). In DNA, the CDR3 is TGCAGTGCTAGTGGGCATGGGCGGGAGAAAGTCGTCGTGGAGTTCTTC. Its translation: CSASGHGREKVVVEFF.

This clone was picked up a small number of times. The chain uses TRBV13 and TRBJ1-1, with D unresolved. V was trimmed by 7 bases and J by 5 bases, leaving 17 bases between them. Germline V gives CDR1 PRHDT, CDR2 FYEKMQ (reference sequence). CDR3 size: 14 residues. CDR3 nucleotide sequence: TGTGCCAGCACGGCCGTTGAGACGGGGACTGAAGCTTTCTTT. Translation gives CASTAVETGTEAFF.

The chain links TRBV27 to TRBJ2-7, with D possibly TRBD1 on 5 matching bases. This CDR3 is 14 amino acids long. Trimming took 4 bases from V and 3 from J, leaving 13 bases between them. Germline lookup yields CDR1 MNHEY and CDR2 SMNVEV (reference sequence). The CDR3 sequence is CASSSGHTYYEQYF. CDR3 coding DNA: TGTGCCAGCAGTTCCGGACATACTTACTACGAGCAGTACTTC.

This clone has a single count. This chain links TRBV2 with TRBJ2-2, with TRBD2 matching over 14 bases. This CDR3 contains 16 residues. The germline V gene encodes CDR1 SNHLY and CDR2 FYNNEI. With V trimmed by 6 bases and J by 5 bases, 5 bases remained unmatched. The CDR3 is CASRPRTSGGTGELFF. The DNA of the CDR3 is TGTGCCAGCAGACCGAGGACTAGCGGGGGGACCGGGGAGCTGTTTTTT.

This clone was observed a few times. The V call is TRBV19, the J call TRBJ1-3, with 7 bases that match TRBD1. This CDR3 is 15 amino acids long. V was clipped by 7 bases and J by 4 bases; unmatched bases: 10. Germline CDR1 is LNHDA and CDR2 is SQIVND (reference sequence). Written as DNA, the CDR3 is TGTGCCAGTACCCCTTTGACAGGGACGGGAAACACCATATATTTT. It codes for CASTPLTGTGNTIYF.

CDR3 in amino acids: CASSPPGAYEQYF. CDR3 in DNA: TGCGCCAGCAGCCCCCCGGGGGCGTACGAGCAGTACTTC. The chain couples TRBV5-1 to TRBJ2-7, with D possibly being TRBD1 or TRBD2 (6 bases each). The CDR3 spans 13 residues. The ends were cut back, 4 bases at V and 4 bases at J, with 12 bases in the middle. CDR1 SGHRS and CDR2 YFSETQ come from the germline V gene.

The genes are TRBV9 and TRBJ2-7; D is unclear. CDR3 length: 14 amino acids. Trimming shortened V by 0 bases and J by 0 bases, and 7 bases separated the two germline ends. Germline V gene sequence: CDR1 SGDLS, CDR2 YYNGEE. CDR3 loop: CASSVEGHSYEQYF. The CDR3 coding sequence is TGTGCCAGCAGCGTAGAAGGCCACTCCTACGAGCAGTACTTC.

The chain joins TRBV4-1 to TRBJ1-2; the D is unclear. CDR1 and CDR2 from the germline V gene are MGHRA and YSYEKL. CDR3 size: 15 residues. Trimming shortened V by 2 bases and J by 8 bases, and 18 bases separated the two germline ends. The CDR3 spells CASSQPRSGIRGYTF. The DNA of the CDR3 is TGCGCCAGCAGCCAACCGCGTTCGGGTATTAGGGGCTACACCTTC.

The chain links TRBV7-8 to TRBJ1-1; D unclear. CDR1 is SGHVS, CDR2 FQNEAQ, per germline. With 1 base removed from V and 5 bases from J, the gap between germline ends came to 11 bases. The CDR3 totals 14 residues. As DNA, the CDR3 is TGTGCCAGCAGCTTAGGTCCGGGCGAGACTGAAGCTTTCTTT. Its protein is CASSLGPGETEAFF.

The rearrangement joins TRBV5-1 to TRBJ1-2; D is uncertain. Germline V CDR1 and CDR2: SGHRS, YFSETQ. The CDR3 is 14 amino acids. The ends were cut back, 0 bases at V and 5 bases at J, with 11 bases in the middle. The CDR3 coding sequence is TGCGCCAGCAGCTTGGAGGTGTCGGGATATGGCTACACCTTC. Translated, it gives CASSLEVSGYGYTF.

The chain employs TRBV5-8 and TRBJ1-5; the match to TRBD1 covers 11 bases. Germline V lookup: CDR1 SGHTS, CDR2 YDEGEE. The CDR3 extends over 15 amino acids. Losses at the gene ends were 4 bases for V and 3 bases for J; bases not matched to a gene: 3. The CDR3 sequence is CASSEDRGPNQPQHF. The CDR3, as DNA: TGTGCCAGCAGCGAGGACAGGGGGCCCAATCAGCCCCAGCATTTT.

The chain combines TRBV15 with TRBJ2-1; D call uncertain. The CDR3 spans 16 residues. Germline values: CDR1 LNHNV, CDR2 YYDKDF (reference sequence). Trimming left V 2 bases short and J 4 bases short, with 15 bases between. The DNA for the CDR3 is TGTGCCACCAGCAGAAGAGCTTCTAGGTTTTACAATGAGCAGTTCTTC. This gives the protein CATSRRASRFYNEQFF.

The gene calls are TRBV7-2 and TRBJ2-3, with D possibly matching TRBD1 (5 bases). V was cut by 7 bases and J by 2 bases, with 16 bases left in between. CDR1 is SGHTA and CDR2 is FQGNSA in the germline V gene. The CDR3 extends over 15 amino acids. The CDR3 sequence: CASMQGILSTDTQYF. The CDR3, as DNA: TGTGCCAGCATGCAGGGTATCCTGTCCACAGATACGCAGTATTTT.

This clone was counted between two and nine times. The CDR3 DNA is TGTGCCAGCAGGGTCGGATGGAACACCGGGGAGCTGTTTTTT. Amino acid sequence: CASRVGWNTGELFF. This rearrangement joins TRBV7-2 to TRBJ2-2; D unresolved. Germline V gene lookup returns CDR1 SGHTA and CDR2 FQGNSA. Trimming left V 6 bases short and J 1 base short, with 9 bases between. The CDR3 runs to 14 residues.